The 5 T cell receptor beta chains reported below all come from one sample, sequenced in a study of T cell repertoires in cytomegalovirus infection. TCRdb ran MiXCR on the reads and lists one entry per CDR3 protein. The repertoire consists of 500,000 to 600,000 distinct CDR3 sequences, with approximately 16% occurring once and the leading ten covering roughly a quarter. The sample taken for sequencing was CD8+ T cells from PBMCs. The origin of the receptors is a human donor in good health (CMV status not recorded). Some clones in this sample may be carry-over from other donors' samples.

The chain links TRBV2 to TRBJ1-3; D gene ambiguous. Germline V gene lookup returns CDR1 SNHLY and CDR2 FYNNEI. CDR3 length: 16 amino acids. Trimming left V 1 base short and J 0 bases short, with 10 bases between. CDR3: CASSEGRGYSGNTIYF. The DNA of the CDR3 is TGTGCCAGCAGTGAAGGTCGCGGTTACTCTGGAAACACCATATATTTT.

This clonotype was detected only a few times. The chain uses TRBV29-1 and TRBJ2-7; either TRBD1 or TRBD2 may supply D (5 bases each). Germline V CDR1 and CDR2: SQVTM, ANQGSEA. Trimming cost V 1 base and J 0 bases, with 10 bases left between them. This CDR3 is 14 amino acids long. The chain's CDR3 is CSVEGGSHSYEQYF. Written as DNA, the CDR3 is TGCAGCGTTGAAGGGGGGTCCCACTCCTACGAGCAGTACTTC.

At least ten counts were recorded for this clonotype. DNA of the CDR3: TGTGCCAGCAGCTTTACCCTAACGACAGTAGTGAACACTGAAGCTTTCTTT. It encodes CASSFTLTTVVNTEAFF. This chain links TRBV28 with TRBJ1-1; D perhaps matches TRBD1 (5 bases). Between the trimmed V and J ends, which lost 6 bases and 0 bases, there was a span of 20 bases. Germline V gene sequence: CDR1 MDHEN, CDR2 SYDVKM. The CDR3 spans 17 residues.

As for this clonotype: This may come from a read error, since a much larger clone is one base off. The CDR3 does not end in the conserved phenylalanine or tryptophan, so this is likely a read error. The V and J genes are TRBV24-1 and TRBJ2-1; 10 nucleotides align to TRBD1. CDR1 and CDR2 (germline): KGHDR, SFDVKD. The CDR3 consists of 14 residues. The junction had 1 base not matched to a gene; V was cut back by 7 bases and J by 2 bases. In DNA form, the CDR3 reads TGTGCCACCAGCGACAGGGGGCCCTACAATGAGCAGTTCTAC. Translating it yields CATSDRGPYNEQFY.

The V and J genes are TRBV28 and TRBJ1-2; D may be TRBD1 (5 bases). The CDR3 sequence is 14 residues long. The V and J ends lost 4 bases and 4 bases respectively, with 13 bases between them. The germline V gene has CDR1 MDHEN and CDR2 SYDVKM. The CDR3 DNA follows: TGTGCCAGCAGTTCAGAGTCGGGGGGCTATGGCTACACCTTC. Encoded protein: CASSSESGGYGYTF.